This T cell receptor (beta chain) was sequenced in a study of sequential checkpoint blockade in melanoma. The wider study: Arm A got nivolumab then ipilimumab; arm B the reverse, 1:1. Both treatment sequences were followed by maintenance nivolumab.

Stated treatment: randomized to nivolumab then ipilimumab (arm A) or the reverse (arm B). None of the patients previously received DNA-damaging chemotherapy. Sorted cells were live CD3+CD8+, lacking CD19 and CD56, from PBMCs. TCRdb's copy holds only in-frame clones and misses some; the assay was immunoSEQ multiplex PCR. The table has 6,500 to 8,500 clones, roughly three fifths seen once. The V gene lost 3 bases and the J gene lost 1 base, with 4 bases spanning the gap. The CDR3 contains 14 residues. Germline values: CDR1 SNHLY, CDR2 FYNNEI. This clone was seen once. This receptor was taken from a human donor with melanoma. The specimen was CD8+ T cells sorted from blood (inferred from file names), collected from a patient given nivolumab and ipilimumab in sequence. The chain joins TRBV2 to TRBJ1-6; no clear D gene. The CDR3 DNA reads TGTGCCAGCAGTGAGCGGTCCTATAATTCACCCCTCCACTTT. Its protein is CASSERSYNSPLHF.